Listed below are T cell receptor beta chains from one sample, sequenced in a study of neurological immune-mediated disorders. Via MiXCR, TCRdb re-called the 5' RACE reads, giving one row per CDR3 protein. The sample carries roughly 62,000 distinct CDR3 sequences, about 2.5% recorded once. Material for sequencing was PBMCs. These receptors all stem from a man aged 45-65 years with multiple sclerosis. The CDR3 runs from the conserved cysteine through the conserved F or W.

CDR3,V
CASSLGLAVSYNEQFF,TRBV6-2/TRBV6-3
CASSPWDRREGTEAFF,TRBV5-6
CSASQVGAGGNSPLHF,TRBV20-1
CASSPLLRHEQYF,TRBV7-7
CASMGDTPRGQPQHF,TRBV6-2/TRBV6-3
CSTLTPGQGAGNTQYF,TRBV20-1
CASSKGQTMNTEAFF,TRBV5-1
CASSRTDRDYGYTF,TRBV18
CAISESGRAGHNEQFF,TRBV10-3
CASSLGGQGTYEQYF,TRBV5-1
CSARDNTGANVLTF,TRBV20-1
CSARRASGAQETQYF,TRBV20-1
CASSQRVDEQYF,TRBV3-1
CASNVPGLAGGSSYNEQFF,TRBV5-8
CASSPTSGTDTQYF,TRBV7-2
CASGTGQINYGYTF,TRBV7-2
CSATRWGERSDTQYF,TRBV20-1
CASRGQTVYGYTF,TRBV7-2
CSAPTLGSHGTYGYTF,TRBV20-1
CASSLASTDTQYF,TRBV7-2
CASSPGGQQPQHF,TRBV11-2
CSVEDRVYGYTF,TRBV29-1
CASSFEGETQYF,TRBV7-8
CASSLRRGGRVGTDTQYF,TRBV7-9
CASSSRDHYGYTF,TRBV7-2
CASRPPSGGENEQFF,TRBV19
CSALGQVYGYTF,TRBV20-1
CAIMGGSQGTEAFF,TRBV10-3
CASSQRPYNSPLHF,TRBV6-6
CASSDIYEQYF,TRBV3-1
CASSYRGDRGRTEAFF,TRBV6-5
CASRRTGAGETQYF,TRBV10-1
CASSESGLAGGRFF,TRBV2
CASRFSTFPNEQFF,TRBV7-2
CSARGQRNTGELFF,TRBV20-1
CASSLDHNQPQHF,TRBV5-1
CASSGDGVYEQYF,TRBV5-1
CASSLRGRWIYEQYF,TRBV28
CASSLYGGGQGSGTEAFF,TRBV7-9
CASSFASGGRYNEQFF,TRBV7-2
CASSLGPGGQSNQPQHF,TRBV5-6
CASSLREGRANTGELFF,TRBV13
CASSQSLGSNSPLHF,TRBV7-9
CASSSRLGGNQPQHF,TRBV7-9